This T cell receptor beta chain was retrieved from a study of cytomegalovirus exposure and HLA in healthy donors. About this clone itself: Its antigen remains unidentified.

Germline CDR1 reads SGHTA; CDR2 reads FQGTGA. Germline trimming cut 4 bases from V and 6 bases from J; bases unmatched to any gene: 13. The CDR3 length is 16 residues. Study outcomes and limitations: After further analysis at a later stage, around 17,000 TCR beta sequences were associated with HLA alleles at 0.05 false discovery rate.

PCR used 60 Vbeta primers and 13 Jbeta primers. Method: immunoSEQ multiplex PCR; TCRdb's copy keeps in-frame clones and lacks some. Of about 70,000 clones detected, about nine tenths appear once; the ten largest clones hold 2%. Sequenced input: PBMCs. The sequence came from a woman aged 25-40 years in good health and CMV-seronegative. The V call is TRBV7-3, the J call TRBJ1-2; 8 bases align to TRBD1. CDR3 nucleotides: TGTGCCAGCAGCTCACCCGGACAGGGAGGAAAAGATGGCTACACCTTC. Translation gives CASSSPGQGGKDGYTF.